The T cell receptor beta chain described here comes from a study of regulatory T cells in long-lasting Graves disease. Germline CDR1 and CDR2: MDHEN and SYDVKM. The germline V and J ends were trimmed by 5 bases and 5 bases, with 16 bases remaining between them. CDR3 length: 14 amino acids. This clonotype was counted at least ten times. Its antigen is not known. Time point of the sample: persistent/refractory GD, antithyroid drugs over 5 years with positive TRAb. With RNA extracted from PBMCs as input, the TCR library was made. In Xi'an, China, an endocrinology department was the source of patients. Study-level results: Only a small sample size was used, which may have cut accuracy. It was in persistent disease that TRBV28, TRBJ1-2 and TRBJ2-5 were favored.

The authors built TCR beta libraries using iRepertoire HTBI primers and Arm-PCR of CDR3 regions. MiXCR, run by TCRdb on the multiplex PCR reads, gives a single entry per CDR3 protein. The table lists 500,000 to 800,000 distinct CDR3 sequences, 30% of them singletons. The sequence was collected from a female donor with Graves disease. The V gene is TRBV28, the J gene TRBJ2-7; maybe TRBD1 (6 bases). The sample was peripheral blood mononuclear cells (PBMCs), taken when the disease was refractory, from a patient treated with antithyroid drugs. The CDR3 sequence: CASSPRQGFNEQYF. The CDR3 coding sequence is TGTGCCAGCAGTCCGCGGCAGGGGTTCAACGAGCAGTACTTC.